The 14 T cell receptor beta chains given below trace back to one sample, sequenced in a study of T cell changes during pregnancy in multiple sclerosis. Sequencing was performed with immunoSEQ multiplex PCR; in TCRdb, only in-frame clones are kept and a portion is missing. The table has around 23,000 clones, over 85% seen once. Here the sequenced sample was CD8+ T cells from peripheral blood mononuclear cells, taken in the third trimester of pregnancy. These receptors all come from a female donor in good health, enrolled as a control in a pregnancy study.

This chain links TRBV21-1 with TRBJ1-4. TRBV21-1 has pseudogene status. This CDR3 comprises 14 residues. This CDR3 reads CASSTPRRDEKLFF. CDR3 nucleotide sequence: TGTGCCAGCAGCACCCCCAGGCGGGATGAAAAACTGTTTTTT.

This chain connects TRBV5-6 to TRBJ2-5, with TRBD2 matching over 10 bases. In germline, CDR1 is SGHDT, CDR2 YYEEEE. The CDR3 spans 16 residues. The trim removed 1 base at V and 4 bases at J, leaving 7 bases unmatched. The CDR3 here is CASSLRESGGAETQYF. CDR3 nucleotide sequence: TGTGCCAGCAGCTTGAGGGAGAGCGGGGGGGCAGAGACCCAGTACTTC.

The chain combines TRBV2 with TRBJ1-4; D is undetermined. The V end was cut by 0 bases, the J end by 8 bases, with 10 bases between. There are 14 residues in the CDR3. CDR1 and CDR2 from the germline V gene are SNHLY and FYNNEI. CDR3 nucleotides: TGTGCCAGCAGTGAAGCCCACTCGGAGGAAAAACTGTTTTTT. Translating gives CASSEAHSEEKLFF.

The CDR3 DNA is TGTGCCACCAGCAGAGATGAGGAGGGGGCCAAAAACATTCAGTACTTC. It is translated as CATSRDEEGAKNIQYF. The chain joins TRBV15 to TRBJ2-4; D is perhaps TRBD2 (6 bases). Germline loops: CDR1 LNHNV, CDR2 YYDKDF (reference sequence). V was pared by 0 bases and J by 1 base, with 10 bases between. The length of the CDR3 is 16 residues.

The rearrangement uses TRBV6-5 and TRBJ1-1; D perhaps matches TRBD1 (5 bases). Germline V lookup: CDR1 MNHEY, CDR2 SVGAGI. This CDR3 is built from 14 residues. V was shortened by 3 bases and J by 1 base, with 9 bases between the two germline ends. The DNA for the CDR3 is TGTGCCAGCAGTTATTTAGGGGAGAACACTGAAGCTTTCTTT. Translated: CASSYLGENTEAFF.

The V call is TRBV7-9, the J call TRBJ1-1; D call uncertain. The CDR3 has 14 amino acids. Germline CDR1 reads SEHNR; CDR2 reads FQNEAQ (reference sequence). The ends were cut back, 5 bases at V and 1 base at J, with 11 bases in the middle. The CDR3 here is CASSQTTKNTEAFF. CDR3 DNA: TGTGCCAGCAGCCAAACAACTAAGAACACTGAAGCTTTCTTT.

The V gene is TRBV19, the J gene TRBJ1-2; a weak D match, TRBD1 (5 bases). The V and J ends lost 5 bases and 4 bases respectively, with 8 bases between them. Germline V gives CDR1 LNHDA, CDR2 SQIVND (reference sequence). CDR3 length: 12 residues. The CDR3 DNA is TGTGCCAGTAGTGCGGGGGGCTATGGCTACACCTTC. Protein sequence: CASSAGGYGYTF.

This chain connects TRBV7-8 to TRBJ2-7, with 9 nucleotides matching TRBD2. Germline V gives CDR1 SGHVS, CDR2 FQNEAQ. CDR3 length: 16 amino acids. With V trimmed by 5 bases and J by 2 bases, 10 bases remained unmatched. CDR3 DNA sequence: TGTGCCAGCAGCCTGGGCGCGCGGGAGGGAACCTACGAGCAGTACTTC. Protein product: CASSLGAREGTYEQYF.

The rearrangement uses TRBV15 and TRBJ2-2, with 7 positions matching TRBD1. Germline CDR1 LNHNV, CDR2 YYDKDF (reference sequence). The CDR3 is 16 amino acids. V lost 5 bases to trimming and J lost 3 bases; unmatched junction nucleotides: 9. In DNA, the CDR3 is TGTGCCACCAGCGACTACCGGGACAGAGACACCGGGGAGCTGTTTTTT. It encodes CATSDYRDRDTGELFF.

The chain couples TRBV27 to TRBJ2-3; 7 bases match TRBD2. The CDR3 spans 15 residues. From germline, CDR1 is MNHEY and CDR2 SMNVEV (reference sequence). V lost 10 bases to trimming and J lost 6 bases; unmatched junction nucleotides: 16. CDR3 nucleotide sequence: TGTGCCACAGGGAGGGGTGTAGCGGGTGGGGATACGCAGTATTTT. Residues: CATGRGVAGGDTQYF.

Worth noting for this clone: Compared with germline, one end of the junction differs, possibly owing to a read error. The J gene is TRBJ2-7, the V gene TRBV27, with 10 bases matching TRBD2. The CDR3 runs 15 residues. CDR1 and CDR2 from the germline V gene are MNHEY and SMNVEV (reference sequence). CDR3 in DNA: TGTGCCAGCAGCTCGGGACTAGCGTCCCCCTACGGGCAGTACTTC. It codes for CASSSGLASPYGQYF.

J is TRBJ2-7 and V is TRBV5-4; 9 bases are shared with TRBD2. The CDR3 contains 15 residues. The germline V gene has CDR1 SGHNT and CDR2 YYREEE (reference sequence). With V trimmed by 4 bases and J by 4 bases, 9 bases remained unmatched. CDR3 sequence: CASSGGLAGEYEQYF. The CDR3 DNA is TGTGCCAGCAGCGGGGGGTTAGCGGGGGAGTACGAGCAGTACTTC.

The V call is TRBV10-3, the J call TRBJ2-7, with 9 bases fitting TRBD1. Germline CDR1 is ENHRY and CDR2 is SYGVKD. Trimming took 6 bases from V and 5 from J; bases not matched to a gene: 8. The CDR3 is 14 residues long. The CDR3 DNA reads as TGTGCCATCAGGGGAGGACAGGGGATAAACGAGCAGTACTTC. Its translation: CAIRGGQGINEQYF.

This rearrangement joins TRBV2 to TRBJ2-1; TRBD2 matches 12 bases. This CDR3 spans 13 amino acids. Germline V gene sequence: CDR1 SNHLY, CDR2 FYNNEI. V was pared by 10 bases and J by 9 bases, with 7 bases of the junction left unmatched. CDR3 DNA: TGTGCCATTTGGACTAGCGGGAATGGTGAGCAGTTCTTC. Protein product: CAIWTSGNGEQFF.